This T cell receptor beta chain was sequenced for a study of blood T cell repertoires in COVID-19. Overall study: The samples span acute and convalescent COVID-19 from the United States, Italy and Spain.

This clone was seen just once. The CDR3 covers 15 residues. Germline V CDR1 and CDR2: SGHRS, YFSETQ. Losses at the gene ends were 1 base for V and 3 bases for J; bases not matched to a gene: 4. How the authors handled the data: How many nucleated cells were present was estimated from reference gene primer amplification. The assay was immunoSEQ multiplex PCR, and TCRdb's table has in-frame clones only and misses some. That table gives V, J and clone size, and the DNA gave D and trimming. Of roughly 90,000 clones listed, over 85% are singletons. Sequencing used peripheral blood. The gene calls are TRBV5-1 and TRBJ2-3, with 8 bases lining up with TRBD1. The TCR was taken from a man aged 50-59 years with acute or convalescent COVID-19. The CDR3 DNA sequence: TGCGCCAGCAGCTTGCAAGGACAGGGTACAGATACGCAGTATTTT. This encodes CASSLQGQGTDTQYF.